This T cell receptor (beta chain) was identified during a study of cytomegalovirus exposure and HLA in healthy donors. Regarding the study as a whole: Roughly uniform sequencing depth across donors was assumed, possibly incorrectly.

A multiplex PCR was run with 60 Vbeta primers and 13 Jbeta primers. Sequencing was performed with immunoSEQ multiplex PCR; in TCRdb, only in-frame clones are kept and a portion is missing. The table lists about 150,000 clones, roughly 85% of them singletons, with 2% to 2.5% in the top ten. Comment on this clone: Its antigen remains unidentified.

The germline V gene has CDR1 LGHNA and CDR2 YSLEER. This CDR3 is built from 16 residues. Trimming cost V 0 bases and J 5 bases, with 17 bases left between them. This receptor was identified in a woman younger than 35 in good health and CMV-seronegative. The rearrangement uses TRBV4-3 and TRBJ2-7; maybe TRBD1 (6 bases). Material: PBMCs. The CDR3 DNA reads as TGCGCCAGCAGCCAAGATCTGACAGGCCAGAGTAACGAGCAGTACTTC. This sequence encodes CASSQDLTGQSNEQYF.